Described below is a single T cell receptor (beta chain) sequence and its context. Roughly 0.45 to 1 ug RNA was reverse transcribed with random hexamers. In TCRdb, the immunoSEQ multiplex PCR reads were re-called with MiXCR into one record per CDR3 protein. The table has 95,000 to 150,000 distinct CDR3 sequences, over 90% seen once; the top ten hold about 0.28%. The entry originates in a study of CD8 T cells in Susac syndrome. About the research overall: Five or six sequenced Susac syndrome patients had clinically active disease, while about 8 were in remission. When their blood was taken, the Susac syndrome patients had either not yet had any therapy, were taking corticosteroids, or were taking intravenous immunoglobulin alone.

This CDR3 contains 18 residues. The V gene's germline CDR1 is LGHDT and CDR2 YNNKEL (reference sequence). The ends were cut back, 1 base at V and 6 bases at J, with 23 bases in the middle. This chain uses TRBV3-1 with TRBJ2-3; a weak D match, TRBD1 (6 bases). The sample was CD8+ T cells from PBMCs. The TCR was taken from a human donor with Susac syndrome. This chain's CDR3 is CASSQVGGPRPIPDTQYF. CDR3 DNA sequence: TGTGCCAGCAGCCAAGTAGGGGGTCCTCGCCCGATTCCCGATACGCAGTATTTT.